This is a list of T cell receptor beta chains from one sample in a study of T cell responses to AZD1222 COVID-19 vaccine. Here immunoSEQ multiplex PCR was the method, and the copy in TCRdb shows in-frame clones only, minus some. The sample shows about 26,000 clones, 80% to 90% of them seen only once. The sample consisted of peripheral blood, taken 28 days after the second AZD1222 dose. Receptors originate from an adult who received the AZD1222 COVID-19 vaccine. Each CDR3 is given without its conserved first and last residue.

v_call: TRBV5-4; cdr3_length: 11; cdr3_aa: ASSRTGEDTQY
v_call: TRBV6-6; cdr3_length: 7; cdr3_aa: ATGTAPH
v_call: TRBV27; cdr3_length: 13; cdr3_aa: ASSLSGPQINEQF
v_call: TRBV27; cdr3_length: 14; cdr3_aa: ASSLSLQGKPYEQY
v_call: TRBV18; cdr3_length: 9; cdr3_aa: ASSPGNEQF
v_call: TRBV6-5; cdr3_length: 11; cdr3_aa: ASSSRGGFEQF
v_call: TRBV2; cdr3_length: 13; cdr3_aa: ASSARTAWEETQY
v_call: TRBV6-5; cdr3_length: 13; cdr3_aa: ASSRRLGGSNEQF
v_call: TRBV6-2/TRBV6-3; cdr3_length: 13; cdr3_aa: ASSYRDSLQGEQF
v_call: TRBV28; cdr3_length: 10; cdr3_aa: ASSLEVDGYT
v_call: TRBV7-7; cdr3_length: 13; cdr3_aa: ASSPGQGRRYEQY
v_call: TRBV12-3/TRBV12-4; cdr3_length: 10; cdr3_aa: ASSLTGIEQY
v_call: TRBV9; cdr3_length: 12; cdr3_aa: AWSGGASGNTIY
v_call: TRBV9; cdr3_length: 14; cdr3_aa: ASSVGLGVAGNTIY
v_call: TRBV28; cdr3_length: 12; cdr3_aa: AVQGQMVYGGYT
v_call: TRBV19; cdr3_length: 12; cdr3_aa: ASSEAAPNEKLF
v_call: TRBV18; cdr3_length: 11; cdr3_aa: ASSPDLQSPLH
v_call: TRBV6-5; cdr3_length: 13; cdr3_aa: ASSFYPGENTEAF
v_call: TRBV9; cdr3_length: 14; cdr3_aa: ASSAHPGQGASEAF
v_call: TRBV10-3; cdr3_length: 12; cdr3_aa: AINQGQRNTEAF
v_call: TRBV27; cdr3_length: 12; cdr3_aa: ASTVDGGADGYT
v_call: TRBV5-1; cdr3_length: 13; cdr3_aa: ASSLDPASGTEAF
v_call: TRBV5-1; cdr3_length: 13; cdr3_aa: ASSLVPGSNTEAF
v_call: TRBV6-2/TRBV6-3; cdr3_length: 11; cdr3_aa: ASSYTSNSPLH
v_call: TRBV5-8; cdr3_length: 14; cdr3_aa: ASSSGLLGSTDTQY
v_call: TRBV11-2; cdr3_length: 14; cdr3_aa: ASSGRGGGSYNEQF
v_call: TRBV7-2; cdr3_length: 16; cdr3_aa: ASSPRGGGFTFPYEQY
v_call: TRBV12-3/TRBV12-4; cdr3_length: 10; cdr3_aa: ASSLPGYGYT
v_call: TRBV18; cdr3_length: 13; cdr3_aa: ASSPQDSYNSPLH
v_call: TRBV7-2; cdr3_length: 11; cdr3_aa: ASSGGQGWEQY
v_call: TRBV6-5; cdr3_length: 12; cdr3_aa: ASRSPSRVLAQH
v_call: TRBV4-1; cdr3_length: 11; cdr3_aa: ASSQGREYEQY
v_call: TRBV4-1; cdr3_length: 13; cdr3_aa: ASSHLDSRAYEQY
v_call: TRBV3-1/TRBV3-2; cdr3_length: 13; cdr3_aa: ASSPIGGVGYEQY
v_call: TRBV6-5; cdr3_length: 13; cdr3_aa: ASSYSRDKNQPQH
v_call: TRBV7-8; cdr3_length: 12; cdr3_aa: ASKTGTGNNEQF
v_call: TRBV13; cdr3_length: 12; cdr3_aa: ASSIRTAYSPLH
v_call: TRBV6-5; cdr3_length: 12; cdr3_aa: ASSSIRGNTEAF
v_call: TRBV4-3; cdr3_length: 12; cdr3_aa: ASSLGQPNTEAF
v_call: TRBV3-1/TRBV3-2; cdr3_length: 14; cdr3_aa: ASSPPTGQGLKTQY
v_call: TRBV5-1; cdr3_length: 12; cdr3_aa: ASTSIGGLTEAF
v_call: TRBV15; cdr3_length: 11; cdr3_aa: ATSRDRGDGYT
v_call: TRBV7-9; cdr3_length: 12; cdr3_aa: ASSLVGTTDTQY
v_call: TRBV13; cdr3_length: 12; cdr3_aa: ASSLRQANEKLF
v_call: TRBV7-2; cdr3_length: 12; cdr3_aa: ASSLRTGADTQY
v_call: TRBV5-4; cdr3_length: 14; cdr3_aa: ASSGRTGGYTYEQY
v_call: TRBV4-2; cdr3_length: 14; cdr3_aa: ASSQESGGAGNEQF
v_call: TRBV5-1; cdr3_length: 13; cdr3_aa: ASRFGQAGYNEQF